The clone carrying this T cell receptor beta chain was detected only a few times. Its antigen remains unknown. CDR1 is KGHSH and CDR2 is LQKENI in the germline V gene. This CDR3 has 13 amino acids. The V end was cut by 1 base, the J end by 6 bases, with 9 bases between. This sample was taken from a study of cytomegalovirus exposure and HLA in healthy donors. Study-wide points: Associated with cytomegalovirus, according to the listing, were some 180 TCR beta chains.

Assay used: immunoSEQ multiplex PCR; TCRdb lists only in-frame clones, some missing. The sample lists about 150,000 clones, roughly 89% occurring once. Sequencing used PBMCs. The chain uses TRBV18 and TRBJ1-1; D unresolved. This clonotype was sampled from a woman aged 18-30 years in good health and CMV-seropositive. The DNA for the CDR3 is TGTGCCAGCTCACCACAGAGCGGCCCTGAAGCTTTCTTT. Its protein is CASSPQSGPEAFF.